One and the same sample provided the 16 T cell receptor beta chains below, sequenced in a study of blood T cells in healthy people across ages. The authors ran a second PCR of 7 to 11 cycles using a sample-barcoded 5' primer and a J-beta primer mix. TCRdb reanalysed the 5' RACE reads using MiXCR and keeps one entry per CDR3 protein. The table records about 680,000 distinct CDR3 sequences, roughly 49% of them present only once. The sequenced sample was blood. The receptors derive from a woman in her sixties or seventies in good health.

As to this clonotype: This may come from a read error, since a much larger clone is one base off. This chain connects TRBV7-9 to TRBJ1-5, with D hard to call. The germline gives CDR1 SEHNR, CDR2 FQNEAQ (reference sequence). This CDR3 region has 12 residues. CDR3 loop: CAISTNNQPQHF. In DNA, the CDR3 is TGTGCCATCAGCACAAACAATCAGCCCCAGCATTTT.

With respect to this clonotype: At one boundary the junction diverges from the germline segment, which might be a read error. The gene calls are TRBV29-1 and TRBJ2-6, with TRBD1 as a possible D gene (5 bases). The CDR3 has 15 residues. The V gene's germline CDR1 is SQVTM and CDR2 ANQGSEA. This CDR3 is CNVASRVSGANVLTF. The DNA of the CDR3 is TGCAACGTTGCTTCCAGGGTCTCTGGGGCCAACGTCCTGACTTTC.

CDR3 nucleotide sequence: TGTGCCAGCAGTCCCGACAGGGGGCCAGAAAAACTGTTTTTT. This translates into CASSPDRGPEKLFF. The J gene is TRBJ1-4, the V gene TRBV7-9; 10 nucleotides match TRBD1. Losses at the gene ends were 6 bases for V and 8 bases for J; bases not matched to a gene: 6. CDR1 and CDR2 (germline): SEHNR, FQNEAQ (reference sequence). CDR3 length: 14 residues.

Points on this clonotype: A read error may account for a junction end that differs from germline. The rearrangement joins TRBV7-2 to TRBJ2-5; D is uncertain. The germline V gene has CDR1 SGHTA and CDR2 FQGNSA. The CDR3 is 14 residues long. CDR3 in amino acids: CAGSSIVGRETQYF. The CDR3 coding sequence is TGTGCCGGCAGCAGCATAGTGGGTAGGGAGACCCAGTACTTC.

This clonotype was counted ten times or more. The chain combines TRBV7-2 with TRBJ1-6; 12 bases are a match to TRBD1. This CDR3 is 16 amino acids long. The germline V gene encodes CDR1 SGHTA and CDR2 FQGNSA. J lost 10 bases, V lost 1 base, and 5 bases had no gene match. The CDR3 loop reads CASSLGGTGGASPLHF. As DNA, the CDR3 is TGTGCCAGCAGCTTAGGGGGGACAGGGGGCGCGTCACCCCTCCACTTT.

The table lists this clonotype with a count of one. The chain has TRBV2 and TRBJ1-6; D is ambiguous. V dropped 7 bases and J dropped 6 bases, with 10 bases sitting between them. Germline V gene lookup returns CDR1 SNHLY and CDR2 FYNNEI. CDR3 length equals 13 residues. CDR3: CASIPTPNSPLHF. For the CDR3, the DNA is TGTGCCAGCATACCCACTCCTAATTCACCCCTCCACTTT.

J is TRBJ1-5 and V is TRBV3-1; D gene uncertain. CDR3 length equals 13 residues. The V and J ends lost 0 bases and 7 bases respectively, with 7 bases between them. Germline V lookup: CDR1 LGHDT, CDR2 YNNKEL (reference sequence). The CDR3 DNA is TGTGCCAGCAGCCAAGATACGGAACAGCCCCAGCATTTT. This translates into CASSQDTEQPQHF.

The V call is TRBV29-1, the J call TRBJ2-5; no clear D. This CDR3 has 13 amino acids. Deletions cut 5 bases from V and 11 bases from J, with 21 bases between. Germline values: CDR1 SQVTM, CDR2 ANQGSEA. Here the CDR3 DNA reads TGCAGCGTTCCCCGTCCTAGTTACAATGAGCAGTACTTC. It encodes CSVPRPSYNEQYF. Filled out from reference TRBV29-1 and TRBJ2-5, the complete variable domain reads SAVISQKPSRDICQRGTSLTIQCQVDSQVTMMFWYRQQPGQSLTLIATANQGSEATYESGFVIDKFPISRPNLTFSTLTVSNMSPEDSSIYLCSVPRPSYNEQYFGPGTRLLVL.

This clonotype was seen more than once but under ten times. The chain links TRBV6-2 or TRBV6-3 to TRBJ1-6; no definite D call. Germline V lookup: CDR1 MNHEY, CDR2 SVGEGT. There are 13 residues in the CDR3. The ends were cut back, 6 bases at V and 9 bases at J, with 12 bases in the middle. This CDR3 is CASRFDGLSPLHF. The CDR3 nucleotides are TGTGCCAGCAGATTCGACGGTCTTTCACCCCTCCACTTT.

This clonotype was seen only a few times. The chain carries TRBV29-1 and TRBJ1-2; TRBD1 agrees at 8 bases. CDR3 length: 16 amino acids. Germline V lookup: CDR1 SQVTM, CDR2 ANQGSEA. Germline trimming cut 7 bases from V and 4 bases from J; bases unmatched to any gene: 17. CDR3 sequence reads: CSALGRTDRVFYGYTF. For the CDR3, the DNA is TGCAGCGCCTTGGGGCGGACGGACAGGGTTTTCTATGGCTACACCTTC.

The chain couples TRBV27 to TRBJ2-7; the D gene is possibly TRBD1 (6 bases). CDR1 is MNHEY and CDR2 is SMNVEV in the germline V gene (reference sequence). CDR3 length: 14 residues. With 2 bases removed from V and 2 bases from J, the gap between germline ends came to 10 bases. The CDR3 region has the DNA TGTGCCAGCAGTTTAAATGGACAGCCCTACGAGCAGTACTTC. It specifies CASSLNGQPYEQYF.

The sample holds a few counts of this clonotype. Relative to the germline gene, one junction end is altered; a read error may explain this. J is TRBJ2-7 and V is TRBV5-8; TRBD1 aligns across 8 bases. This CDR3 spans 13 amino acids. Per the germline V gene, CDR1 is SGHTS and CDR2 is YDEGEE. CDR3: CASSPTGVYKQYF. The CDR3 coding sequence is TGTGCCAGCAGCCCGACAGGGGTCTACAAGCAGTACTTC.

There are a few counts of this clonotype. The rearrangement links TRBV3-1 to TRBJ2-5, with D maybe TRBD2 (5 bases). CDR3 length equals 14 residues. Germline CDR1 is LGHDT and CDR2 is YNNKEL (reference sequence). V lost 4 bases, J lost 5 bases, and 14 bases lay in between. The CDR3 bases are TGTGCCAGCAGCCCAGCGGATCCCGGGGAGACCCAGTACTTC. It translates to CASSPADPGETQYF.

In its sample, this clonotype was seen many times. The gene calls are TRBV6-2 or TRBV6-3 and TRBJ2-7; tentative D call: TRBD2 (6 bases). The CDR3 runs 16 residues. The V gene's germline CDR1 is MNHEY and CDR2 SVGEGT. V was pared by 0 bases and J by 5 bases, with 17 bases between. Here the CDR3 reads CASSYSMGGGIDEQYF. The CDR3 coding sequence is TGTGCCAGCAGTTACTCGATGGGGGGAGGAATCGACGAGCAGTACTTC.

This clonotype was counted only a few times. The rearrangement links TRBV9 to TRBJ1-4; D might be TRBD1 (6 bases). CDR3 length equals 15 residues. Trimming took 0 bases from V and 5 from J, leaving 11 bases between them. Germline V gene sequence: CDR1 SGDLS, CDR2 YYNGEE. This CDR3 is CASSVGQDKNEKLFF. DNA of the CDR3: TGTGCCAGCAGCGTAGGACAGGATAAGAATGAAAAACTGTTTTTT.

This clonotype was detected a few times. The V and J genes are TRBV20-1 and TRBJ2-1; maybe TRBD2 (6 bases). Germline CDR1 is DFQATT and CDR2 is SNEGSKA (reference sequence). The CDR3 runs to 15 residues. V was shortened by 3 bases and J by 0 bases, with 12 bases between the two germline ends. This CDR3 is CSASLAASSYNEQFF. Here the CDR3 DNA reads TGCAGTGCTAGTTTAGCGGCTAGCTCCTACAATGAGCAGTTCTTC.